Below are 27 T cell receptor beta chains sequenced from a single sample in a study of cytomegalovirus exposure and HLA in healthy donors. Vbeta (60) and Jbeta (13) primers were used in the PCR. This table comes from immunoSEQ multiplex PCR, and its TCRdb copy is limited to in-frame clones, with some not included. This specimen shows 74,000 or so clones; the ten leading clones hold around 1.6%. Source material: PBMCs. The receptors originated from a woman aged 55-69 years in good health and CMV-seronegative.

This chain uses TRBV7-2 with TRBJ2-1, with 8 positions matching TRBD2. Germline values: CDR1 SGHTA, CDR2 FQGNSA. This CDR3 contains 17 residues. J lost 7 bases, V lost 3 bases, and 14 bases had no gene match. The chain's CDR3 is CASSFSLLRGRSNEQFF. For the CDR3, the DNA is TGTGCCAGCAGCTTTAGCCTACTTCGCGGGAGGTCTAATGAGCAGTTCTTC.

CDR3 region: CASSVGDRGLEDGTDTQYF. CDR3 sequence (DNA): TGTGCCAGCAGCGTAGGGGACAGGGGGCTCGAGGACGGCACAGATACGCAGTATTTT. The chain recombines TRBV9 with TRBJ2-3; 12 bases fit TRBD1. Germline values: CDR1 SGDLS, CDR2 YYNGEE. The CDR3 runs 19 residues. V lost 0 bases and J lost 1; bases outside the gene matches: 9.

The J gene is TRBJ1-4, the V gene TRBV2; D unresolved. V lost 7 bases and J 5 bases, leaving 17 bases between the germline ends. The CDR3 covers 15 residues. CDR1 and CDR2 from the germline V gene are SNHLY and FYNNEI. The CDR3 region has the DNA TGTGCCAGCAACCCGTCCGGGATCGTAAATGAAAAACTGTTTTTT. Protein: CASNPSGIVNEKLFF.

The rearrangement joins TRBV4-2 to TRBJ2-7, with TRBD2 matching over 7 bases. This CDR3 is 13 amino acids long. V lost 4 bases and J lost 4; bases outside the gene matches: 4. Germline assignment: CDR1 LGHNA and CDR2 YNFKEQ. The CDR3 DNA reads TGTGCCAGCAGCCCGAGGGAGGGGTACGAGCAGTACTTC. It is translated as CASSPREGYEQYF.

V and J are TRBV5-1 and TRBJ2-2, with 10 bases aligning to TRBD2. J gave up 2 bases and V 2 bases, and 6 bases lay outside the gene matches. The CDR3 is 17 residues long. Looked up from germline, CDR1 is SGHRS and CDR2 is YFSETQ. The CDR3 nucleotides are TGCGCCAGCAGCTTCCGAGCGGGAGGGCCTAACACCGGGGAGCTGTTTTTT. Its translation: CASSFRAGGPNTGELFF.

This rearrangement joins TRBV6-1 to TRBJ2-3; 11 bases align to TRBD2. Trimming cost V 4 bases and J 6 bases; bases outside gene matches: 6. The CDR3 covers 15 residues. Germline CDR1 MNHNS, CDR2 SASEGT. The CDR3 sequence is CASSAGTSGLDTQYF. In DNA form, the CDR3 reads TGTGCCAGCAGTGCCGGGACTAGCGGCCTTGATACGCAGTATTTT.

The CDR3 loop is CASSFSGTGDYEQYF. CDR3 nucleotide sequence: TGTGCCAGCAGTTTCAGCGGGACAGGAGACTACGAGCAGTACTTC. The V and J genes are TRBV28 and TRBJ2-7, with D perhaps matching TRBD1 (8 bases). The length of the CDR3 is 15 residues. The germline gives CDR1 MDHEN, CDR2 SYDVKM. V lost 3 bases to trimming and J lost 3 bases, with 15 bases between them.

The chain recombines TRBV2 with TRBJ2-7; D unclear. The germline V gene encodes CDR1 SNHLY and CDR2 FYNNEI. The CDR3 loop spans 15 amino acids. Trimming shortened V by 10 bases and J by 0 bases, and 19 bases separated the two germline ends. The CDR3 loop is CATIQVGASSYEQYF. The DNA for the CDR3 is TGTGCCACCATTCAAGTCGGCGCTAGCTCCTACGAGCAGTACTTC.

The chain is built from TRBV28 and TRBJ2-7; TRBD1 agrees at 7 bases. J gave up 1 base and V 6 bases, and 6 bases lay outside the gene matches. Germline V gene data show CDR1 as MDHEN and CDR2 as SYDVKM. The CDR3 loop spans 14 amino acids. CDR3 residues: CASRWTGQSYEQYF. The DNA of the CDR3 is TGTGCCAGCAGGTGGACAGGCCAATCCTACGAGCAGTACTTC.

The chain combines TRBV18 with TRBJ1-1; D gene ambiguous. The CDR3 is made up of 13 amino acids. Germline lookup yields CDR1 KGHSH and CDR2 LQKENI. V was pared by 2 bases and J by 3 bases, with 7 bases between. CDR3 coding DNA: TGTGCCAGCTCACCAACGAGGGACACTGAAGCTTTCTTT. Its translation: CASSPTRDTEAFF.

This rearrangement joins TRBV6-5 to TRBJ2-7; a weak D match, TRBD2 (6 bases). Deletions cut 0 bases from V and 6 bases from J, with 15 bases between. The CDR3 runs to 15 residues. CDR1 is MNHEY, CDR2 SVGAGI, per germline. CDR3 loop: CASSYSGVSEGEQYF. The DNA of the CDR3 is TGTGCCAGCAGTTACTCCGGGGTCTCGGAGGGCGAGCAGTACTTC.

This chain joins TRBV19 and TRBJ2-1; a possible D gene is TRBD2 (5 bases). This CDR3 comprises 16 residues. Looked up from germline, CDR1 is LNHDA and CDR2 is SQIVND (reference sequence). The ends were cut back, 4 bases at V and 6 bases at J, with 19 bases in the middle. The CDR3 is CASSTLLGGMGNEQFF. The CDR3 coding sequence is TGTGCCAGTAGTACCTTACTAGGTGGGATGGGCAATGAGCAGTTCTTC. The full variable domain, completed using reference TRBV19 and TRBJ2-1, is DGGITQSPKYLFRKEGQNVTLSCEQNLNHDAMYWYRQDPGQGLRLIYYSQIVNDFQKGDIAEGYSVSREKKESFPLTVTSAQKNPTAFYLCASSTLLGGMGNEQFFGPGTRLTVL.

V usage is TRBV30 and J usage is TRBJ1-5, with D unresolved. The V end was cut by 2 bases, the J end by 6 bases, with 8 bases between. Germline CDR1 GTSNPN, CDR2 SVGIG (reference sequence). CDR3 length: 12 residues. The CDR3 nucleotides read TGTGCCTGGAGTAGGAGGGCTCAGCCCCAGCATTTT. Translating gives CAWSRRAQPQHF.

DNA for the CDR3: TGTGCCATCAGTGAGTCGGAGACACAAGGGGATGGCTACACCTTC. Residues: CAISESETQGDGYTF. The chain is built from TRBV10-3 and TRBJ1-2; a weak D match, TRBD1 (5 bases). Germline CDR1 and CDR2: ENHRY and SYGVKD. This CDR3 is 15 amino acids long. Trimming took 0 bases from V and 6 from J, leaving 14 bases between them.

The V call is TRBV28, the J call TRBJ2-7, with 10 bases identical to TRBD2. The CDR3 totals 14 residues. Germline values: CDR1 MDHEN, CDR2 SYDVKM. The V and J ends lost 4 bases and 3 bases, in that order; junction bases with no gene match: 3. In DNA, the CDR3 is TGTGCCAGCAGTTCTAGCGGGAGAGGCTACGAGCAGTACTTC. Its protein product is CASSSSGRGYEQYF.

V usage is TRBV28 and J usage is TRBJ2-7, with D maybe TRBD1 (5 bases). The CDR3 loop spans 12 amino acids. Germline V lookup: CDR1 MDHEN, CDR2 SYDVKM. Between the trimmed V and J ends, which lost 6 bases and 7 bases, there was a span of 13 bases. CDR3 protein: CASSLTAGEQYF. In nucleotides, the CDR3 is TGTGCCAGCAGCCTGACAGCAGGAGAGCAGTACTTC.

The rearrangement links TRBV6-5 to TRBJ2-5; tentative D call: TRBD2 (5 bases). CDR3 length: 13 amino acids. Germline assignment: CDR1 MNHEY and CDR2 SVGAGI. V shed 6 bases and J shed 4 bases, with 12 bases lying between them. The chain's CDR3 is CASRLAGPETQYF. The CDR3 DNA is TGTGCCAGCAGGCTGGCGGGCCCAGAGACCCAGTACTTC.

This chain connects TRBV5-1 to TRBJ2-1; 8 bases fit TRBD1. CDR3 length equals 14 residues. The V gene end was trimmed by 3 bases and the J gene end by 7 bases; junction bases not matched to a gene: 6. The germline V gene has CDR1 SGHRS and CDR2 YFSETQ. The DNA for the CDR3 is TGCGCCAGCAGCTACGGGACAGGCTTTAATGAGCAGTTCTTC. Amino acid sequence: CASSYGTGFNEQFF.

V is TRBV9 and J is TRBJ2-7, with D possibly matching TRBD1 (6 bases). The germline CDR1 and CDR2 sequences are SGDLS and YYNGEE. The CDR3 is 14 amino acids. Trimming removed 0 bases at V and 3 bases at J, with 10 bases between. CDR3 DNA sequence: TGTGCCAGCAGCGTAGGTCAGGGGCTCTACGAGCAGTACTTC. Encoded protein: CASSVGQGLYEQYF.

The chain is built from TRBV6-6 and TRBJ1-1; D uncertain. The V gene lost 2 bases and the J gene lost 7 bases, with 8 bases spanning the gap. This CDR3 has 12 amino acids. Per germline, CDR1 MNHNY and CDR2 SVGAGI (reference sequence). CDR3 sequence reads: CASSYAGSEAFF. As DNA, the CDR3 is TGTGCCAGCAGTTACGCGGGCAGTGAAGCTTTCTTT.

The chain links TRBV15 to TRBJ2-5, with D maybe TRBD1 (6 bases). Trimming took 4 bases from V and 4 from J, leaving 10 bases between them. The germline V gene has CDR1 LNHNV and CDR2 YYDKDF (reference sequence). The CDR3 consists of 13 residues. CDR3 DNA sequence: TGTGCCACCAGCAACAGGGTTGGAGAGACCCAGTACTTC. Translated: CATSNRVGETQYF. The variable domain in full, completed from reference TRBV15 and TRBJ2-5, reads DAMVIQNPRYQVTQFGKPVTLSCSQTLNHNVMYWYQQKSSQAPKLLFHYYDKDFNNEADTPDNFQSRRPNTSFCFLDIRSPGLGDTAMYLCATSNRVGETQYFGPGTRLLVL.

The V gene is TRBV4-3, the J gene TRBJ2-2; TRBD2 agrees at 14 bases. The germline gives CDR1 LGHNA, CDR2 YSLEER. The CDR3 is 17 amino acids. V dropped 5 bases and J dropped 4; count of bases not matched to a gene: 6. Here the CDR3 DNA reads TGCGCCAGCAGCTCGGGACTAGCGGGAGTCTCCACCGGGGAGCTGTTTTTT. Its translation is CASSSGLAGVSTGELFF.

J is TRBJ2-1 and V is TRBV19, with D hard to call. There are 11 residues in the CDR3. The V gene lost 3 bases and the J gene lost 6 bases, with 3 bases spanning the gap. Per the germline V gene, CDR1 is LNHDA and CDR2 is SQIVND (reference sequence). CDR3 sequence (DNA): TGTGCCAGTAGTATCTTCAATGAGCAGTTCTTC. Encoded protein: CASSIFNEQFF.

The chain couples TRBV6-5 to TRBJ2-5; the match to TRBD1 covers 10 bases. The CDR3 totals 15 residues. J gave up 7 bases and V 4 bases, and 9 bases lay outside the gene matches. Germline V lookup: CDR1 MNHEY, CDR2 SVGAGI. The CDR3 is CASSSGTGALGTQYF. The CDR3 nucleotides read TGTGCCAGCAGTTCCGGGACAGGGGCCCTTGGGACCCAGTACTTC.

The chain links TRBV15 to TRBJ2-5, with 9 bases that match TRBD2. The J call is in doubt because the DNA end fits TRBJ2-7 better. Germline V gives CDR1 LNHNV, CDR2 YYDKDF (reference sequence). This CDR3 is 18 amino acids long. The CDR3 region has the DNA TGTGCCACCAGCAGAGTAGGGACTAGCAGGACGGCGTCCTACGAGCAGTACTTC. It translates to CATSRVGTSRTASYEQYF.

J is TRBJ2-7 and V is TRBV7-2; tentative D call: TRBD2 (6 bases). CDR3 size: 13 residues. In germline, CDR1 is SGHTA, CDR2 FQGNSA. V lost 5 bases and J 3 bases, leaving 11 bases between the germline ends. This chain's CDR3 is CASSPPAGYEQYF. DNA of the CDR3: TGTGCCAGCAGCCCACCAGCGGGCTACGAGCAGTACTTC.

The rearrangement links TRBV4-2 to TRBJ2-7; D might be TRBD1 (5 bases). V gave up 0 bases and J gave up 3 bases, with 15 bases separating them. This CDR3 has 16 amino acids. Germline V lookup: CDR1 LGHNA, CDR2 YNFKEQ. The CDR3 sequence is CASSQDPGQGNYEQYF. For the CDR3, the DNA is TGTGCCAGCAGCCAAGATCCGGGCCAGGGTAACTACGAGCAGTACTTC.